One sample yielded the 19 T cell receptor beta chains listed below, sequenced in a study of identical twins. TCRdb ran MiXCR on the 5' RACE reads and lists one entry per CDR3 protein. The repertoire consists of around 960,000 distinct CDR3 sequences, with 9% to 15% occurring once and the leading ten covering around 1.6%. These records were also assigned to another study, of yellow fever vaccine responses in identical twins.

Sequencing used PBMCs. The receptors shown here come from a woman aged 18-29 years in good health.

There are many counts of this clonotype. The gene calls are TRBV4-1 and TRBJ1-4; 9 bases map to TRBD1. With 0 bases clipped from V and 8 bases from J, the junction kept 4 bases outside the gene matches. Germline-derived CDR1 and CDR2 are MGHRA and YSYEKL. CDR3 length: 15 residues. The CDR3 sequence is CASSQDGGQGEKLFF. The CDR3 coding sequence is TGCGCCAGCAGCCAAGATGGAGGACAGGGGGAAAAACTGTTTTTT.

J is TRBJ2-5 and V is TRBV7-9, with TRBD2 matching over 8 bases. The CDR3 length is 16 residues. Unmatched junction bases numbered 4, after V lost 1 base and J lost 0 bases. Germline V gives CDR1 SEHNR, CDR2 FQNEAQ (reference sequence). This CDR3 reads CASSLEVAGYQETQYF. The CDR3 bases are TGTGCCAGCAGCTTAGAGGTAGCGGGGTACCAAGAGACCCAGTACTTC.

The chain is built from TRBV3-1 and TRBJ2-1; 8 bases are a match to TRBD2. CDR1 is LGHDT, CDR2 YNNKEL, per germline (reference sequence). CDR3 length equals 14 residues. The V and J ends lost 2 bases and 4 bases, in that order; junction bases with no gene match: 1. The CDR3 DNA sequence: TGTGCCAGCAGCCAAAGACTAGCGTACAATGAGCAGTTCTTC. Amino acid sequence: CASSQRLAYNEQFF.

This chain uses TRBV14 with TRBJ2-5, with 8 bases that match TRBD1. Germline V gene sequence: CDR1 SGHDN, CDR2 FVKESK. The junction had 13 bases not matched to a gene; V was cut back by 4 bases and J by 0 bases. The CDR3 spans 18 residues. The CDR3 nucleotides are TGTGCCAGCAGCCCCGACAGGGGAAGGCCCCGGTACCAAGAGACCCAGTACTTC. Protein sequence: CASSPDRGRPRYQETQYF.

The chain carries TRBV7-6 and TRBJ2-3, with D possibly TRBD2 on 6 matching bases. The CDR3 is 14 residues long. V gave up 5 bases and J gave up 5 bases, with 14 bases separating them. Germline assignment: CDR1 SGHVS and CDR2 FNYEAQ. CDR3 residues: CASSRLVEGDTQYF. Written as DNA, the CDR3 is TGTGCCAGCAGCCGACTAGTGGAAGGAGATACGCAGTATTTT. Using reference TRBV7-6 and TRBJ2-3 for the parts outside the CDR3, the full variable domain is GAGVSQSPRYKVTKRGQDVALRCDPISGHVSLYWYRQALGQGPEFLTYFNYEAQQDKSGLPNDRFSAERPEGSISTLTIQRTEQRDSAMYRCASSRLVEGDTQYFGPGTRLTVL.

In this sample, this clonotype turned up many times. This chain joins TRBV15 and TRBJ2-7; D is ambiguous. The V and J ends lost 1 base and 7 bases respectively, with 14 bases between them. CDR1 and CDR2 from the germline V gene are LNHNV and YYDKDF (reference sequence). This CDR3 is built from 14 residues. The CDR3 DNA sequence: TGTGCCACCAGCAGAGGGTTACAGTCTCGAGAGCAGTACGTC. Amino acid sequence: CATSRGLQSREQYV.

The chain has TRBV6-1 and TRBJ2-3; no firm D call. Germline values: CDR1 MNHNS, CDR2 SASEGT. The CDR3 is 11 residues long. V was shortened by 3 bases and J by 11 bases, with 9 bases between the two germline ends. The CDR3 sequence is CASSDPTWQYF. In DNA form, the CDR3 reads TGTGCCAGCAGTGACCCCACATGGCAGTATTTT.

The sample holds many counts of this clonotype. The gene calls are TRBV12-3 or TRBV12-4 and TRBJ2-4; D gene ambiguous. V dropped 4 bases and J dropped 0 bases, with 4 bases sitting between them. The CDR3 covers 13 residues. The CDR3 is CASSSQAKNIQYF. The CDR3 DNA is TGTGCCAGCAGTTCCCAAGCCAAAAACATTCAGTACTTC.

This clonotype has at least ten counts. The rearrangement links TRBV12-3 or TRBV12-4 to TRBJ2-1, with 8 bases fitting TRBD2. The V gene end was trimmed by 4 bases and the J gene end by 5 bases; junction bases not matched to a gene: 7. The CDR3 length is 15 residues. CDR3 sequence: CASSSAGALNNEQFF. The DNA for the CDR3 is TGTGCCAGCAGTTCAGCGGGGGCCCTCAACAATGAGCAGTTCTTC.

V usage is TRBV3-1 and J usage is TRBJ1-1, with TRBD1 identical over 10 bases. The CDR3 contains 17 residues. From germline, CDR1 is LGHDT and CDR2 YNNKEL (reference sequence). Trimming cost V 2 bases and J 1 base; bases outside gene matches: 7. Here the CDR3 DNA reads TGTGCCAGCAGCCAATGGGACAGGGGTGGGAAGAACACTGAAGCTTTCTTT. This sequence encodes CASSQWDRGGKNTEAFF.

This chain uses TRBV6-2 or TRBV6-3 with TRBJ2-3; the D gene is possibly TRBD2 (6 bases). CDR1 is MNHEY and CDR2 is SVGEGT in the germline V gene. V was shortened by 5 bases and J by 4 bases, with 16 bases between the two germline ends. The CDR3 loop spans 15 amino acids. This CDR3 is CASSSGWTGADTQYF. The DNA of the CDR3 is TGTGCCAGCAGTAGCGGGTGGACTGGTGCAGATACGCAGTATTTT.

There are a few counts of this clonotype. The chain uses TRBV5-8 and TRBJ1-1; perhaps TRBD1 as D (5 bases). Trimming cost V 4 bases and J 0 bases, with 13 bases left between them. The CDR3 consists of 15 residues. Germline assignment: CDR1 SGHTS and CDR2 YDEGEE. CDR3 in amino acids: CASSPTGGMNTEAFF. DNA for the CDR3: TGTGCCAGCAGCCCTACGGGGGGAATGAACACTGAAGCTTTCTTT.

The rearrangement joins TRBV19 to TRBJ2-2; 10 bases map to TRBD2. Germline V gene data show CDR1 as LNHDA and CDR2 as SQIVND (reference sequence). The CDR3 covers 17 residues. Trimming removed 5 bases from V and 7 bases from J; junction bases left unmatched: 13. DNA for the CDR3: TGTGCCAGTAGTTCCAGACTAGCGGGCACCCACGGCGGGGAGCTGTTTTTT. Translated: CASSSRLAGTHGGELFF.

This clonotype was counted ten times or more. The V and J genes are TRBV5-6 and TRBJ2-1, with D perhaps matching TRBD2 (6 bases). The CDR3 runs 18 residues. The V end lost 1 base, the J end lost 8 bases, and 25 bases lay between the germline ends. Germline V gene data show CDR1 as SGHDT and CDR2 as YYEEEE. The CDR3 loop reads CASSLIVTSPFGHDEQFF. The CDR3 nucleotides read TGTGCCAGCAGCTTGATCGTCACTAGCCCTTTTGGTCACGATGAGCAGTTCTTC. Drawing the rest from reference TRBV5-6 and TRBJ2-1, the complete variable domain is DAGVTQSPTHLIKTRGQQVTLRCSPKSGHDTVSWYQQALGQGPQFIFQYYEEEERQRGNFPDRFSGHQFPNYSSELNVNALLLGDSALYLCASSLIVTSPFGHDEQFFGPGTRLTVL.

As for this clonotype: This may stem from a read error, because a much larger clone lies one nucleotide away. No conserved phenylalanine or tryptophan ends this CDR3, so it is likely a read error. This chain links TRBV7-9 with TRBJ1-3; no clear D gene. Germline V gives CDR1 SEHNR, CDR2 FQNEAQ (reference sequence). There are 14 residues in the CDR3. Trimming stripped 0 bases from V and 0 bases from J, with 3 bases between. For the CDR3, the DNA is TGTGCCAGCAGCTTAGCGGCCTCTGGAAACACCATATATTCT. This gives the protein CASSLAASGNTIYS.

The sample holds many counts of this clonotype. The CDR3 protein is CASSLRLAGDFSYEQYF. CDR3 nucleotide sequence: TGTGCCAGCAGTTTACGTCTAGCGGGAGACTTCTCCTACGAGCAGTACTTC. The rearrangement links TRBV12-3 or TRBV12-4 to TRBJ2-7; 10 positions match TRBD2. Losses at the gene ends were 2 bases for V and 0 bases for J; bases not matched to a gene: 7. The CDR3 is made up of 17 amino acids.

This clonotype was recorded many times. The CDR3 region has the DNA TGCAGTGCTAGAGGGGGTGTCTACGAGCAGTACGTC. Its protein product is CSARGGVYEQYV. V usage is TRBV20-1 and J usage is TRBJ2-7; D ambiguous. V was clipped by 1 base and J by 3 bases, with 7 bases between them. The CDR3 loop spans 12 amino acids. Germline assignment: CDR1 DFQATT and CDR2 SNEGSKA (reference sequence).

This clonotype came up many times. The rearrangement uses TRBV7-2 and TRBJ1-5, with 7 bases matching TRBD1. Unmatched junction bases numbered 10, after V lost 8 bases and J lost 0 bases. Germline V gene sequence: CDR1 SGHTA, CDR2 FQGNSA. This CDR3 is built from 16 residues. The CDR3: CASSAWTGGSNQPQHF. CDR3 sequence (DNA): TGTGCCAGCTCCGCCTGGACAGGCGGTAGCAATCAGCCCCAGCATTTT.

This chain joins TRBV14 and TRBJ2-5, with TRBD1 matching 11 bases. The CDR3 has 16 residues. Germline V gene data show CDR1 as SGHDN and CDR2 as FVKESK. V dropped 0 bases and J dropped 3; count of bases not matched to a gene: 3. This CDR3 is CASSQDVGQGEETQYF. DNA for the CDR3: TGTGCCAGCAGCCAAGATGTGGGACAGGGGGAAGAGACCCAGTACTTC. The full variable domain, with the rest looked up from reference TRBV14 and TRBJ2-5, is EAGVTQFPSHSVIEKGQTVTLRCDPISGHDNLYWYRRVMGKEIKFLLHFVKESKQDESGMPNNRFLAERTGGTYSTLKVQPAELEDSGVYFCASSQDVGQGEETQYFGPGTRLLVL.